The 23 T cell receptor beta chains reported below all come from one sample, sequenced in a study of cytomegalovirus exposure and HLA in healthy donors. Primers for the PCR totalled 60 Vbeta and 13 Jbeta. Libraries were prepared by immunoSEQ multiplex PCR; TCRdb keeps only in-frame clonotypes and omits some of them. The data show about 160,000 clones, with about 76% seen just once and roughly 1.9% held by the top ten. Input material: PBMCs. Receptors originate from a female donor in good health and CMV-seronegative.

The chain carries TRBV6-4 and TRBJ2-5; 13 bases are a match to TRBD2. This CDR3 comprises 15 residues. CDR1 is MRHNA, CDR2 SNTAGT, per germline. V was clipped by 6 bases and J by 5 bases; unmatched bases: 6. CDR3 DNA: TGTGCCAGCAGGACTCCGACTAGCGGGAGGGAGACCCAGTACTTC. Its protein product is CASRTPTSGRETQYF.

CDR3 DNA sequence: TGTGCCGCCTCTCAAGGACAGTTTAATTCACCCCTCCACTTT. Translation gives CAASQGQFNSPLHF. This chain joins TRBV6-5 and TRBJ1-6; TRBD1 might be the D (6 bases). The CDR3 totals 14 residues. Trimming cost V 11 bases and J 6 bases, with 17 bases left between them. From germline, CDR1 is MNHEY and CDR2 SVGAGI.

The gene calls are TRBV12-5 and TRBJ1-2; 8 bases are a match to TRBD1. CDR3 size: 15 residues. Germline assignment: CDR1 LGHNT and CDR2 FRNRAP. J gave up 4 bases and V 1 base, and 5 bases lay outside the gene matches. CDR3 in amino acids: CASGLAGQGGYGYTF. CDR3 DNA: TGTGCTAGTGGTTTGGCCGGACAGGGAGGCTATGGCTACACCTTC.

CDR3 sequence reads: CATSRALDRGVGGEQYF. CDR3 DNA: TGTGCCACCAGCAGAGCCCTCGACAGGGGGGTCGGGGGCGAGCAGTACTTC. The chain carries TRBV15 and TRBJ2-7, with 9 bases fitting TRBD1. CDR3 length: 17 amino acids. In germline, CDR1 is LNHNV, CDR2 YYDKDF (reference sequence). Trimming cost V 1 base and J 6 bases; bases outside gene matches: 13.

V usage is TRBV7-9 and J usage is TRBJ1-5; D is perhaps TRBD1 (5 bases). V dropped 3 bases and J dropped 5 bases, with 11 bases sitting between them. The CDR3 runs 14 residues. Per germline, CDR1 SEHNR and CDR2 FQNEAQ (reference sequence). The chain's CDR3 is CASSFATVDQPQHF. DNA of the CDR3: TGTGCCAGCAGCTTCGCGACAGTAGATCAGCCCCAGCATTTT.

The chain has TRBV5-6 and TRBJ2-1, with a weak D call TRBD1 (5 bases). Germline loops: CDR1 SGHDT, CDR2 YYEEEE. Trimming took off 0 bases at V and 10 bases at J, with 20 bases between the two ends. The CDR3 length is 16 residues. The CDR3 here is CASSLDWGTALGEQFF. The CDR3 bases are TGTGCCAGCAGCTTGGACTGGGGCACGGCGCTTGGGGAGCAGTTCTTC.

The chain has TRBV19 and TRBJ2-7, with a possible D match to TRBD2 (5 bases). In germline, CDR1 is LNHDA, CDR2 SQIVND (reference sequence). Trimming removed 11 bases at V and 2 bases at J, with 10 bases between. CDR3 size: 11 residues. The CDR3 spells CASGVPYEQYF. The DNA for the CDR3 is TGTGCCTCCGGGGTCCCCTACGAGCAGTACTTC.

The chain recombines TRBV6-4 with TRBJ2-7, with 13 bases that match TRBD2. In germline, CDR1 is MRHNA, CDR2 SNTAGT. V lost 4 bases and J lost 3; bases outside the gene matches: 9. The CDR3 is made up of 17 amino acids. The CDR3 DNA is TGTGCCAGCAGTGGAGGACTAGCGGGAGACCCGTTCTACGAGCAGTACTTC. It specifies CASSGGLAGDPFYEQYF.

The rearrangement links TRBV5-1 to TRBJ2-2; D may be TRBD1 (6 bases). The CDR3 covers 15 residues. In germline, CDR1 is SGHRS, CDR2 YFSETQ. V lost 5 bases, J lost 1 base, and 12 bases lay in between. The CDR3 DNA is TGCGCCAGCAGTCAAACGGACAGGAACACCGGGGAGCTGTTTTTT. Encoded protein: CASSQTDRNTGELFF.

V is TRBV15 and J is TRBJ1-3; no definite D call. CDR3 length: 12 residues. From germline, CDR1 is LNHNV and CDR2 YYDKDF (reference sequence). V was shortened by 5 bases and J by 4 bases, with 6 bases between the two germline ends. Here the CDR3 reads CATSVRGNTIYF. CDR3 nucleotides: TGTGCCACCAGCGTACGGGGAAACACCATATATTTT.

The chain links TRBV6-1 to TRBJ1-2; D might be TRBD1 (6 bases). There are 12 residues in the CDR3. V was trimmed by 4 bases and J by 5 bases, leaving 8 bases between them. CDR1 MNHNS and CDR2 SASEGT come from the germline V gene. The chain's CDR3 is CASSGQGYGYTF. In DNA, the CDR3 is TGTGCCAGCAGTGGGCAGGGGTATGGCTACACCTTC.

The chain uses TRBV27 and TRBJ2-7, with 12 nucleotides matching TRBD2. The junction had 2 bases not matched to a gene; V was cut back by 5 bases and J by 0 bases. The CDR3 is made up of 15 amino acids. The germline gives CDR1 MNHEY, CDR2 SMNVEV (reference sequence). The CDR3 DNA sequence: TGTGCCAGCAGTGGACTAGCGGGACGCTCCTACGAGCAGTACTTC. This codes for CASSGLAGRSYEQYF.

This clone was seen a few times. The sample contains more than one DNA sequence encoding this CDR3. This chain connects TRBV28 to TRBJ2-3; 7 nucleotides align to TRBD2. CDR1 is MDHEN, CDR2 SYDVKM, per germline. There are 14 residues in the CDR3. V gave up 3 bases and J gave up 1 base; unmatched junction bases: 1. Here the CDR3 reads CASSFLAGTDTQYF. The CDR3, as DNA: TGTGCCAGCAGTTTTCTAGCGGGCACAGATACGCAGTATTTT.

V usage is TRBV5-4 and J usage is TRBJ2-2, with a possible D match to TRBD2 (7 bases). CDR1 and CDR2 (germline): SGHNT, YYREEE (reference sequence). V lost 0 bases to trimming and J lost 4 bases, with 13 bases between them. The CDR3 extends over 16 amino acids. The CDR3 spells CASSLGRGQTTGELFF. Written as DNA, the CDR3 is TGTGCCAGCAGCTTGGGGCGGGGGCAGACCACCGGGGAGCTGTTTTTT.

The chain carries TRBV5-1 and TRBJ1-1; D possibly corresponds to TRBD1 (5 bases). Germline V lookup: CDR1 SGHRS, CDR2 YFSETQ. The CDR3 spans 13 residues. V lost 3 bases, J lost 4 bases, and 10 bases lay in between. CDR3 bases: TGCGCCAGCAGCTCGGGACTTTCCACTGAAGCTTTCTTT. It encodes CASSSGLSTEAFF.

V gene TRBV7-9 combines with J gene TRBJ2-4, with D maybe TRBD2 (6 bases). The germline V gene has CDR1 SEHNR and CDR2 FQNEAQ (reference sequence). The CDR3 has 14 amino acids. The V gene lost 6 bases and the J gene lost 3 bases, with 12 bases spanning the gap. For the CDR3, the DNA is TGTGCCAGCAGACCACCGGGACTCAAAAACATTCAGTACTTC. Amino acid sequence: CASRPPGLKNIQYF.

The chain has TRBV5-1 and TRBJ1-1; D may be TRBD1 (5 bases). The CDR3 spans 15 residues. Trimming pared 0 bases from V and 1 base from J, leaving 10 bases between. Per germline, CDR1 SGHRS and CDR2 YFSETQ. CDR3 bases: TGCGCCAGCAGCTTGGGTGTGGGGCGGAACACTGAAGCTTTCTTT. It specifies CASSLGVGRNTEAFF.

This clone was recorded a few times. CDR3 coding DNA: TGTGCCTGGACAAGGGGCGACTATGGCTACACCTTC. Protein: CAWTRGDYGYTF. This rearrangement joins TRBV30 to TRBJ1-2, with a tentative D call TRBD1 (5 bases). The CDR3 is 12 residues long. V was shortened by 4 bases and J by 3 bases, with 9 bases between the two germline ends. Germline V gives CDR1 GTSNPN, CDR2 SVGIG (reference sequence).

This clone appeared a few times. The chain has TRBV2 and TRBJ2-7; TRBD2 might be the D (6 bases). The ends were cut back, 5 bases at V and 1 base at J, with 9 bases in the middle. The CDR3 totals 13 residues. Germline lookup yields CDR1 SNHLY and CDR2 FYNNEI. DNA for the CDR3: TGTGCCAGCAGTCGGGGGAGGTCCTACGAGCAGTACTTC. Protein product: CASSRGRSYEQYF.

The chain employs TRBV9 and TRBJ2-3, with a tentative D call TRBD1 (6 bases). Germline V gives CDR1 SGDLS, CDR2 YYNGEE. This CDR3 is 16 amino acids long. The germline V and J ends were trimmed by 0 bases and 1 base, with 12 bases remaining between them. As DNA, the CDR3 is TGTGCCAGCAGCGTAGGGGGGCCAATTGGCACAGATACGCAGTATTTT. Translation gives CASSVGGPIGTDTQYF. Full variable domain (rest looked up from reference TRBV9 and TRBJ2-3): DSGVTQTPKHLITATGQRVTLRCSPRSGDLSVYWYQQSLDQGLQFLIQYYNGEERAKGNILERFSAQQFPDLHSELNLSSLELGDSALYFCASSVGGPIGTDTQYFGPGTRLTVL.

The J gene is TRBJ2-7, the V gene TRBV5-1, with TRBD2 matching 12 bases. This CDR3 has 16 residues. In germline, CDR1 is SGHRS, CDR2 YFSETQ. Losses at the gene ends were 4 bases for V and 5 bases for J; bases not matched to a gene: 10. CDR3 nucleotides: TGCGCCAGCAGCGACACCCTAGCGGGGGGGTTGGACGAGCAGTACTTC. Translating gives CASSDTLAGGLDEQYF.

This clone came up a few times. The J gene is TRBJ2-3, the V gene TRBV5-1, with 11 bases fitting TRBD2. The CDR3 length is 16 residues. V lost 4 bases and J lost 5; bases outside the gene matches: 9. Germline loops: CDR1 SGHRS, CDR2 YFSETQ. The CDR3 sequence: CASSASTSGVGDTQYF. For the CDR3, the DNA is TGCGCCAGCAGCGCCTCGACTAGCGGGGTGGGAGATACGCAGTATTTT. Variable domain in full (rest from reference TRBV5-1 and TRBJ2-3): KAGVTQTPRYLIKTRGQQVTLSCSPISGHRSVSWYQQTPGQGLQFLFEYFSETQRNKGNFPGRFSGRQFSNSRSEMNVSTLELGDSALYLCASSASTSGVGDTQYFGPGTRLTVL.

The chain combines TRBV7-9 with TRBJ2-7; TRBD1 aligns across 8 bases. CDR1 and CDR2 (germline): SEHNR, FQNEAQ (reference sequence). CDR3 length: 14 residues. The ends lost 5 bases at V and 3 bases at J; junction bases unmatched: 6. In nucleotides, the CDR3 is TGTGCCAGCAGCGATCGGGACAGGCACTACGAGCAGTACTTC. Translating it yields CASSDRDRHYEQYF.